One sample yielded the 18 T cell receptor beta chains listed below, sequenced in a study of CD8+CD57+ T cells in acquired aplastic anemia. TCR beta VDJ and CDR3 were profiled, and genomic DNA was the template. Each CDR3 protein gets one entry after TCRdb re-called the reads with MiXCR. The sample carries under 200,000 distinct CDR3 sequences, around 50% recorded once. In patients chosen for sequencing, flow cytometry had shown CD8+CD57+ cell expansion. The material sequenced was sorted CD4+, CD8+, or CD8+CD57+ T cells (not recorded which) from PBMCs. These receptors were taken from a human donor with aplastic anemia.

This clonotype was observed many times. The CDR3 bases are TGTGCCAGTAGTATTCAGGGTCTCCCCATGAACACTGAAGCTTTCTTT. Its protein product is CASSIQGLPMNTEAFF. The rearrangement uses TRBV19 and TRBJ1-1; TRBD1 might be the D (5 bases). Germline-derived CDR1 and CDR2 are LNHDA and SQIVND (reference sequence). This CDR3 has 16 residues. V lost 3 bases, J lost 0 bases, and 14 bases lay in between.

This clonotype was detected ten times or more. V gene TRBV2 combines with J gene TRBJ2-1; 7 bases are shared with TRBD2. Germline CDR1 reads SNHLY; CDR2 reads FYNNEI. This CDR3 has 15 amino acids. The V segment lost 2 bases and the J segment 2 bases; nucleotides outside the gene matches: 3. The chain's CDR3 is CASSESLAAYNEQFF. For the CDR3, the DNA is TGTGCCAGCAGTGAAAGCCTAGCGGCCTACAATGAGCAGTTCTTC.

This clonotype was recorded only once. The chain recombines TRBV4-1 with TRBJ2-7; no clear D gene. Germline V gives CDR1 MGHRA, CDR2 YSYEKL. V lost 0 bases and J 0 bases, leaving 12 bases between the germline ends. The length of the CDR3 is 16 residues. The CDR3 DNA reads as TGCGCCAGCAGCCAAGATGTTAGCCAGACCTCCTACGAGCAGTACTTC. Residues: CASSQDVSQTSYEQYF.

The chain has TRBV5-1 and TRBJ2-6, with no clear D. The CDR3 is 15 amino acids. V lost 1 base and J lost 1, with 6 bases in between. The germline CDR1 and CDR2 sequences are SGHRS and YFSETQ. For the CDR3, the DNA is TGCGCCAGCAGCTTGCCCACTTCTGGGGCCAACGTCCTGACTTTC. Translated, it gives CASSLPTSGANVLTF.

The CDR3 DNA reads as TGTGCCAGCAGCTTAGGTAGCCAAACCTATAATTCACCCCTCCACTTT. Its protein is CASSLGSQTYNSPLHF. The chain links TRBV7-8 to TRBJ1-6; D unresolved. Germline V gene data show CDR1 as SGHVS and CDR2 as FQNEAQ. The CDR3 is 16 residues long. Trimming cost V 1 base and J 2 bases, with 9 bases left between them.

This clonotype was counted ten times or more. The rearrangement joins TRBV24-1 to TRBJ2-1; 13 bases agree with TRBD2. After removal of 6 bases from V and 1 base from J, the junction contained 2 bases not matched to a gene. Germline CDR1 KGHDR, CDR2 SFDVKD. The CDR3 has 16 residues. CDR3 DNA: TGTGCCACCAGTCGACTAGCGGGAGGTTCCTACAATGAGCAGTTCTTC. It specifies CATSRLAGGSYNEQFF.

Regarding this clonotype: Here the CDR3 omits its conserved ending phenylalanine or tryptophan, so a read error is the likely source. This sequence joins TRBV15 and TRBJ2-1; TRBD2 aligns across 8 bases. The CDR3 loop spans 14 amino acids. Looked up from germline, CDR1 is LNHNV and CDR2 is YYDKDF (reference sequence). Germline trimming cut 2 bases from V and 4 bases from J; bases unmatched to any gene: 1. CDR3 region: CATSRTSGYNEQFL. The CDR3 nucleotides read TGTGCCACCAGCAGAACTAGCGGTTACAATGAGCAGTTCCTC.

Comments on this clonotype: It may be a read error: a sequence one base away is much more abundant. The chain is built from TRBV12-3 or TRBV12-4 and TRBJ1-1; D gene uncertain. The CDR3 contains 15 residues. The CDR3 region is CASRAVGELNTDAFF. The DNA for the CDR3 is TGTGCCAGCAGAGCGGTAGGAGAATTGAACACTGATGCTTTCTTT.

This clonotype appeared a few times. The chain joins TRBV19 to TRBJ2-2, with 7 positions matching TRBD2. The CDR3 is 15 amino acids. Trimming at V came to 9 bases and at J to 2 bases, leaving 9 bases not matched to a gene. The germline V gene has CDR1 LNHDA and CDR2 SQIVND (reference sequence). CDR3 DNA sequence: TGTGCCAGCAGAGCCAGACTAGCCAACACCGGGGAGCTGTTTTTT. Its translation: CASRARLANTGELFF.

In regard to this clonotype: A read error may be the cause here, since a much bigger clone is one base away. The CDR3 sequence: CASTSQVSYNEQSF. CDR3 DNA: TGCGCCAGCACATCCCAGGTTTCCTACAATGAGCAGTCCTTC. The rearrangement joins TRBV5-1 to TRBJ2-1, with no clear D. In germline, CDR1 is SGHRS, CDR2 YFSETQ. The CDR3 is 14 amino acids.

The CDR3 coding sequence is TGTGCCAGCAACTCTGGACTAGCGGGAGACAATGAGCAGTTCTTC. Amino acids: CASNSGLAGDNEQFF. This chain joins TRBV12-3 or TRBV12-4 and TRBJ2-1; TRBD2 aligns across 13 bases. Trimming took 7 bases from V and 5 from J; bases not matched to a gene: 5. The CDR3 consists of 15 residues.

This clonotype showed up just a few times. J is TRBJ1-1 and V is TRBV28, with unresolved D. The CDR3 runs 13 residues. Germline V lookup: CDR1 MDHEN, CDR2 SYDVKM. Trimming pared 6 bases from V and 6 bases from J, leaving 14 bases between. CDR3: CASRSLLAAEAFF. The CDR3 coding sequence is TGTGCCAGCAGAAGTTTGTTAGCCGCTGAAGCTTTCTTT.

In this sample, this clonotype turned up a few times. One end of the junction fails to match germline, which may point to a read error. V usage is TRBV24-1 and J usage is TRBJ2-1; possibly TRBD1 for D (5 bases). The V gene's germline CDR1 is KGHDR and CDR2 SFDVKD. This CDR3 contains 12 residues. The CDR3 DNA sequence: TGCAGTGCTAGAGCGCAGGGCAATGAGCAGTTCTTC. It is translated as CSARAQGNEQFF.

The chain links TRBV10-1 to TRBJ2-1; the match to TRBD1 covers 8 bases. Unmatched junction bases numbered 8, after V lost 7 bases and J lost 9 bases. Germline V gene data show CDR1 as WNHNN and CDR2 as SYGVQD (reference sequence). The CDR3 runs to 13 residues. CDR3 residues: CASNQGAGSEQFF. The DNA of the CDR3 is TGCGCCAGCAACCAGGGGGCAGGTAGTGAGCAGTTCTTC.

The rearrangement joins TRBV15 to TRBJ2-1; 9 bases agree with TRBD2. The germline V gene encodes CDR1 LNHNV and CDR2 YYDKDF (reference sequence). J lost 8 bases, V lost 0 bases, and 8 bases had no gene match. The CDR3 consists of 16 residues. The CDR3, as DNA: TGTGCCACCAGCAGAGATGGTCTAGCGGGGTTGGATGAGCAGTTCTTC. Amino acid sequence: CATSRDGLAGLDEQFF.

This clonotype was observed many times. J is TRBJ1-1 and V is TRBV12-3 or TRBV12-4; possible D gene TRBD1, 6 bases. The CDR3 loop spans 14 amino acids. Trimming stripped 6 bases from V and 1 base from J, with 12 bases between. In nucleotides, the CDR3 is TGTGCCAGCAGCCCGCCGACAGGGAACACTGAAGCTTTCTTT. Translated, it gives CASSPPTGNTEAFF.

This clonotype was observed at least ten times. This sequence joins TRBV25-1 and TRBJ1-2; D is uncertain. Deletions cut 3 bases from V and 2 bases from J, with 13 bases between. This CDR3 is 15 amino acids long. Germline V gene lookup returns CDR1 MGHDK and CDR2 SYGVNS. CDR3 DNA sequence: TGTGCCAGCAGTGACCCCTGGACCGAGAACTATGGCTACACCTTC. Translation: CASSDPWTENYGYTF.

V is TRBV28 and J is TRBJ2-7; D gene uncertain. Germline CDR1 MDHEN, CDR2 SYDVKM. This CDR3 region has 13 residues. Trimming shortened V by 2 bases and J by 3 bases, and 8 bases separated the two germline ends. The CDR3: CASSLRPDYEQYF. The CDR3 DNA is TGTGCCAGCAGTTTAAGACCCGACTACGAGCAGTACTTC. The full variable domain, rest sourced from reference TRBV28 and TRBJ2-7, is DVKVTQSSRYLVKRTGEKVFLECVQDMDHENMFWYRQDPGLGLRLIYFSYDVKMKEKGDIPEGYSVSREKKERFSLILESASTNQTSMYLCASSLRPDYEQYFGPGTRLTVT.